This T cell receptor beta chain was obtained from a study of blood T cell repertoires in COVID-19. About the study: The United States, Italy and Spain supplied acute and convalescent COVID-19 samples. PBMCs, B-cell-depleted T cells, or T cells were the source of the cDNA or gDNA that made up the material.

Authors' analysis steps: Researchers report that nucleated cell counts were estimated from reference gene primer amplification. Generated by immunoSEQ multiplex PCR, the TCRdb table keeps only in-frame clones and is missing some. D and trimming come from the DNA, and the V and J calls and clone size come from that table. The data show tens of thousands of clones, with approximately 76% seen just once and more than 15% held by the top ten. Germline lookup yields CDR1 SGHNT and CDR2 YYREEE (reference sequence). This CDR3 region has 14 residues. V was clipped by 2 bases and J by 9 bases, with 12 bases between them.

The V and J genes are TRBV5-4 and TRBJ1-6; no reliable D call. The material sequenced was peripheral blood. This TCR was recovered from a man aged 65 to 85 with active or convalescent COVID-19. The chain's CDR3 is CASSFRLTSSPLHF. The CDR3 DNA follows: TGTGCCAGCAGCTTCCGACTCACCTCTTCACCCCTCCACTTT.